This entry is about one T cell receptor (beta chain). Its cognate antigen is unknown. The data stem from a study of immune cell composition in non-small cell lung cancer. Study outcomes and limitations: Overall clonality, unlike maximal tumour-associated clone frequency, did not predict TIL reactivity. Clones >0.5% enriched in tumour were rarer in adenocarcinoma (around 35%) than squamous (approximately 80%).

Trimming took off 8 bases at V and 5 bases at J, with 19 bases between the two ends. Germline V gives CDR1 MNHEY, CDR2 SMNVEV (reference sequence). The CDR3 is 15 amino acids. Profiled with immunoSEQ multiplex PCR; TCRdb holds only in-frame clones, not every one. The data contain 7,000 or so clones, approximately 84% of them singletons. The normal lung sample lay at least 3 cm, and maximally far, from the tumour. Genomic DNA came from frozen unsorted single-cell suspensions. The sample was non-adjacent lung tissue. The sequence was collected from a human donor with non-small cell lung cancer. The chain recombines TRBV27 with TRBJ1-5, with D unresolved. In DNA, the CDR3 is TGTGCCAGCCGATGGAGCTGGAAGGGCGATCAGCCCCAGCATTTT. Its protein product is CASRWSWKGDQPQHF.